A selection of T cell receptor beta chains follows, all from one sample in a study of neurological immune-mediated disorders. Each CDR3 protein is one row after TCRdb ran MiXCR on the 5' RACE reads. Of about 55,000 distinct CDR3 sequences in the sample, about 4.2% were seen once. Sequenced: PBMCs. The receptors stem from a man in his fifties or sixties with multiple sclerosis. CDR3s include the opening cysteine and the closing phenylalanine or tryptophan. The order of the fields is J gene, clone size, D gene, V gene, CDR3 protein, CDR3 DNA. D genes are given only for firm matches. For some rows the clone size is stated as once, few or many, or as a class when expanded; others skip it.

TRBJ2-7,many,NA,TRBV7-7,CASSVGTGPNEQYF,TGTGCCAGCAGCGTAGGAACGGGACCTAACGAGCAGTACTTC
TRBJ2-7,many,NA,TRBV7-3,CASSYSGDIVSEQYF,TGTGCCAGCAGCTACAGCGGCGACATCGTTAGCGAGCAGTACTTC
TRBJ2-1,many,NA,TRBV20-1,CSVPPSYNEQFF,TGCAGTGTCCCACCGTCCTACAATGAGCAGTTCTTC
TRBJ2-7,many,NA,TRBV20-1,CSALSSTKYEQYF,TGCAGTGCTTTATCTTCTACCAAATACGAGCAGTACTTC
TRBJ2-7,few,NA,TRBV4-1,CASSQVAQVEEQYF,TGCGCCAGCAGCCAAGTGGCGCAGGTGGAAGAGCAGTACTTC
TRBJ1-1,many,NA,TRBV29-1,CSVEDPDRGTEAFF,TGCAGCGTTGAAGACCCGGACCGGGGCACTGAAGCTTTCTTT
TRBJ2-6,NA,NA,TRBV14,CASSQGIHRAGANVLTF,TGTGCCAGCAGCCAAGGGATCCACAGGGCTGGGGCCAACGTCCTGACTTTC
TRBJ1-3,NA,NA,TRBV3-1,CASSLNSGNTIYF,TGTGCCAGCAGCCTAAACTCTGGAAACACCATATATTTT
TRBJ2-1,NA,TRBD2,TRBV12-3/TRBV12-4,CASNGVFSGSNEQFF,TGTGCCAGCAATGGGGTCTTTAGCGGGAGTAATGAGCAGTTCTTC
TRBJ2-7,many,NA,TRBV3-1,CASSRRGTSYEQYF,TGTGCCAGCAGCCGGAGGGGGACCTCCTACGAGCAGTACTTC
TRBJ2-3,many,NA,TRBV20-1,CSASTGLKDTQYF,TGCAGTGCTAGTACAGGGTTGAAAGATACGCAGTATTTT
TRBJ2-4,many,NA,TRBV11-2,CASSPADLLYF,TGTGCCAGCAGTCCGGCGGACTTGTTGTACTTC
TRBJ2-7,many,NA,TRBV21-1,CAGRAGTRDEQYF,TGTGCCGGGCGGGCAGGGACAAGAGACGAGCAGTACTTC
TRBJ1-3,many,NA,TRBV5-1,CASSLEGYIASSGNTIYF,TGCGCCAGCAGCTTGGAAGGCTACATTGCGAGCTCTGGAAACACCATATATTTT
TRBJ1-5,many,NA,TRBV12-3/TRBV12-4,CASSFVGSSNQPQNF,TGTGCCAGCAGTTTTGTGGGGTCTAGCAATCAGCCCCAGAATTTT
TRBJ2-5,many,NA,TRBV4-1,CASSQDLSAGQETQYF,TGCGCCAGCAGCCAAGATCTTAGCGCGGGGCAAGAGACCCAGTACTTC
TRBJ2-3,many,NA,TRBV7-2,CASSLGAEWDTQYF,TGTGCCAGCAGTTTAGGAGCGGAGTGGGATACGCAGTATTTT
TRBJ2-1,NA,NA,TRBV4-1,CASSQGGATEQFF,TGCGCCAGCAGCCAGGGGGGGGCGACAGAGCAGTTCTTC
TRBJ1-2,NA,NA,TRBV9,CASSARKGSYGYTF,TGTGCCAGCAGCGCCCGAAAGGGTAGCTATGGCTACACCTTC
TRBJ2-1,many,NA,TRBV7-8,CASSLYPGVEQFF,TGTGCCAGCAGCTTATACCCAGGGGTCGAGCAGTTCTTC
TRBJ2-3,few,NA,TRBV7-2,CATNGLGNTDTQYF,TGTGCCACCAATGGACTGGGTAACACAGATACGCAGTATTTT
TRBJ2-6,many,NA,TRBV6-1,CASSEVKGPGANVLTF,TGTGCCAGCAGTGAAGTGAAGGGGCCAGGGGCCAACGTCCTGACTTTC
TRBJ2-3,NA,NA,TRBV6-5,CASRSPGGYTDTQYF,TGTGCCAGCAGATCACCCGGGGGATACACAGATACGCAGTATTTT
TRBJ2-3,many,NA,TRBV7-8,CASSWPRTLTDTQYF,TGTGCCAGCAGTTGGCCCCGGACCCTCACAGATACGCAGTATTTT
TRBJ2-3,many,NA,TRBV5-1,CASSLVLGDTQYF,TGCGCCAGCAGCTTGGTACTGGGAGATACGCAGTATTTT
TRBJ1-2,NA,NA,TRBV27,CASSSTAARYGYTF,TGTGCCAGCAGTTCAACAGCAGCCCGCTATGGCTACACCTTC
TRBJ1-2,many,TRBD1,TRBV20-1,CSARGQYREAYGYTF,TGCAGTGCTAGGGGACAGTACAGGGAAGCCTATGGCTACACCTTC
TRBJ2-1,many,NA,TRBV3-1,CASSATNRVSSYNEQFF,TGTGCCAGCAGCGCCACGAACAGGGTTAGCTCCTACAATGAGCAGTTCTTC
TRBJ2-1,many,NA,TRBV5-5,CASSAWGAGEQFF,TGTGCCAGCAGCGCCTGGGGAGCGGGTGAGCAGTTCTTC
TRBJ1-3,many,NA,TRBV5-8,CASSLLAGNTIYF,TGTGCCAGCAGCCTCCTGGCCGGAAACACCATATATTTT
TRBJ2-7,many,TRBD2,TRBV9,CASSQGLAEGYEQYF,TGTGCCAGCAGCCAGGGACTAGCGGAAGGATACGAGCAGTACTTC
TRBJ2-5,many,NA,TRBV5-1,CASSLEGTAQETQYF,TGCGCCAGCAGCTTGGAGGGGACGGCGCAAGAGACCCAGTACTTC
TRBJ1-6,NA,NA,TRBV5-5,CASSLARGLRWNSPLHF,TGTGCCAGCAGCTTAGCCCGGGGGCTTAGGTGGAATTCACCCCTCCACTTT
TRBJ2-5,many,TRBD1,TRBV10-3,CAISKSSGTEKETQYF,TGTGCCATCAGTAAATCCTCCGGGACAGAGAAAGAGACCCAGTACTTC
TRBJ1-1,many,NA,TRBV3-1,CASSQVIKTEAFF,TGTGCCAGCAGCCAAGTAATAAAAACTGAAGCTTTCTTT
TRBJ2-6,many,TRBD1,TRBV29-1,CSVDIWDSASSGANVLTF,TGCAGCGTTGATATCTGGGACAGCGCTAGCTCTGGGGCCAACGTCCTGACTTTC
TRBJ2-5,many,NA,TRBV24-1,CATSAPQGFQIGTQYF,TGTGCCACCAGTGCCCCACAGGGATTCCAAATAGGGACCCAGTACTTC
TRBJ2-7,many,NA,TRBV9,CASSEGGAGHEQYF,TGTGCCAGCAGCGAAGGAGGCGCGGGGCACGAGCAGTACTTC
TRBJ2-7,many,NA,TRBV7-9,CASGVSGFSYEQYF,TGTGCCAGCGGCGTCTCGGGATTCTCCTACGAGCAGTACTTC
TRBJ1-1,few,NA,TRBV11-2,CASSLMGTANTEAFF,TGTGCCAGCAGCTTAATGGGGACGGCGAACACTGAAGCTTTCTTT
TRBJ2-1,NA,NA,TRBV20-1,CSAKKGPSYNEQFF,TGCAGTGCTAAAAAGGGACCCTCCTACAATGAGCAGTTCTTC
TRBJ2-3,few,NA,TRBV24-1,CATSDEGSDTQYF,TGTGCCACCAGTGACGAGGGCTCAGATACGCAGTATTTT